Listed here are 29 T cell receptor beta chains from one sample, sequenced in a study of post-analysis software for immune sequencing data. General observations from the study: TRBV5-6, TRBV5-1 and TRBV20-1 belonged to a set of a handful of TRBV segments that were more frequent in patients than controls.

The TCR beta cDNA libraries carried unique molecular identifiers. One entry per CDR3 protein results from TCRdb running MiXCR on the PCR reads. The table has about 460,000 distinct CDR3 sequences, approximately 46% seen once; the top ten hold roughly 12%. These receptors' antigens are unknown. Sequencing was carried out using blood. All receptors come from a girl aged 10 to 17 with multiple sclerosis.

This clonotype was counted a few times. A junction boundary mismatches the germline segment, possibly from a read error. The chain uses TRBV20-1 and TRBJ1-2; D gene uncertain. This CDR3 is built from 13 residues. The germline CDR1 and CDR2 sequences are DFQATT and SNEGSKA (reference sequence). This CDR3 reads CSARAGSFYGYTF. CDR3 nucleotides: TGCAGTGCCAGAGCCGGTTCCTTCTATGGCTACACCTTC.

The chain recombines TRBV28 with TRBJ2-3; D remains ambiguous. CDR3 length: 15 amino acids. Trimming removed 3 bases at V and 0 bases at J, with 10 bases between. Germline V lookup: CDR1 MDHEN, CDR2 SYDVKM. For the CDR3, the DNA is TGTGCCAGCAGTTTCCAGCGAAGGAGCACAGATACGCAGTATTTT. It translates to CASSFQRRSTDTQYF. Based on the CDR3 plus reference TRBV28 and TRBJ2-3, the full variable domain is DVKVTQSSRYLVKRTGEKVFLECVQDMDHENMFWYRQDPGLGLRLIYFSYDVKMKEKGDIPEGYSVSREKKERFSLILESASTNQTSMYLCASSFQRRSTDTQYFGPGTRLTVL.

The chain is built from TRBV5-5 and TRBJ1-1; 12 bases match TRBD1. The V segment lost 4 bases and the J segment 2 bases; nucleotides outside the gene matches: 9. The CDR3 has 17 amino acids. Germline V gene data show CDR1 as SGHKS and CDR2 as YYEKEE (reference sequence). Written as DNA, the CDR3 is TGTGCCAGCAGCGTGCCGGGACAGGGGGCTTTTAACACTGAAGCTTTCTTT. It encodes CASSVPGQGAFNTEAFF.

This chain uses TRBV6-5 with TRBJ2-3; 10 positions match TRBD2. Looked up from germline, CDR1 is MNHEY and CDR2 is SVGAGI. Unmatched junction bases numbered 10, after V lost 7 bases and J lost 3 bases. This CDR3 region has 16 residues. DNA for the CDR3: TGTGCCAGCATCCCGAGCGGGAGGGCCGGTACAGATACGCAGTATTTT. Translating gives CASIPSGRAGTDTQYF.

This CDR3 is CSAGLGGDEQFF. As DNA, the CDR3 is TGCAGTGCTGGGTTAGGTGGTGATGAGCAGTTCTTC. The chain recombines TRBV20-1 with TRBJ2-1; no firm D call. Germline-derived CDR1 and CDR2 are DFQATT and SNEGSKA (reference sequence). Trimming took 5 bases from V and 8 from J, leaving 13 bases between them. This CDR3 comprises 12 residues.

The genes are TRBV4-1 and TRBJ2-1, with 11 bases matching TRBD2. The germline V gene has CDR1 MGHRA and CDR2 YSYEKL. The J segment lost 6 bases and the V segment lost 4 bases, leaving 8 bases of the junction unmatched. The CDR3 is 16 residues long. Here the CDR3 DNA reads TGCGCCAGCAGCCTAGCCGGGACTAGCGGCCTCAATGAGCAGTTCTTC. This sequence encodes CASSLAGTSGLNEQFF.

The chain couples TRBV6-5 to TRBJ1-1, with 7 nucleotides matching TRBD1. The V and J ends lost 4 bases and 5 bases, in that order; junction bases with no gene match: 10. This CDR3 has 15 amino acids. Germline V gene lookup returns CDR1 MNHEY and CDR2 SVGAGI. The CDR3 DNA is TGTGCCAGCAGTTTCAGACAGGGAGGGTGGACTGAAGCTTTCTTT. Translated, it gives CASSFRQGGWTEAFF.

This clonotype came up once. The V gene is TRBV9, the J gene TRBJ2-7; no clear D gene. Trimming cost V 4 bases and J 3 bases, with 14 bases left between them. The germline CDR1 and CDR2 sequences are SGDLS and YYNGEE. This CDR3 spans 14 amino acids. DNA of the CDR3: TGTGCCAGCAGCCCCCGGTCGACATTCTACGAGCAGTACTTC. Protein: CASSPRSTFYEQYF.

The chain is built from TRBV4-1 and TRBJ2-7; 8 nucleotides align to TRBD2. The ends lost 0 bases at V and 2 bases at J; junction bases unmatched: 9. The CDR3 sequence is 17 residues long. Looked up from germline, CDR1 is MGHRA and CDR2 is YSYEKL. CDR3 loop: CASSQDPLTGGPYEQYF. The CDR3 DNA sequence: TGCGCCAGCAGCCAAGATCCCCTAACGGGAGGGCCCTACGAGCAGTACTTC.

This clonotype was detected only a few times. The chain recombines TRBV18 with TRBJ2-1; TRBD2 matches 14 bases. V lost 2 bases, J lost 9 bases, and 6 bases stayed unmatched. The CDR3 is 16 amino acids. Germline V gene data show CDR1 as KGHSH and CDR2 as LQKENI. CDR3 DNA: TGTGCCAGCTCACCAACGGGACTAGCGGGAGTAGGTGAGCAGTTCTTC. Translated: CASSPTGLAGVGEQFF.

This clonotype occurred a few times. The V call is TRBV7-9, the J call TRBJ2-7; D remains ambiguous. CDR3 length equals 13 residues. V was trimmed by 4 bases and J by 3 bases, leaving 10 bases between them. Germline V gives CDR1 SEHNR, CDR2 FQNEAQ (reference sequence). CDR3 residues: CASSSHAVYEQYF. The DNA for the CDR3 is TGTGCCAGCAGCTCTCATGCGGTCTACGAGCAGTACTTC.

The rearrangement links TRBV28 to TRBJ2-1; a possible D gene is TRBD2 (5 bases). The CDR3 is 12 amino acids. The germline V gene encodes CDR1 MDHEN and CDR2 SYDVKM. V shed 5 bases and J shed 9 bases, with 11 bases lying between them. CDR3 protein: CASSLLAVEQFF. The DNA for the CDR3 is TGTGCCAGCAGTCTCCTAGCAGTTGAGCAGTTCTTC. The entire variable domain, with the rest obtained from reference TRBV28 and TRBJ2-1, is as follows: DVKVTQSSRYLVKRTGEKVFLECVQDMDHENMFWYRQDPGLGLRLIYFSYDVKMKEKGDIPEGYSVSREKKERFSLILESASTNQTSMYLCASSLLAVEQFFGPGTRLTVL.

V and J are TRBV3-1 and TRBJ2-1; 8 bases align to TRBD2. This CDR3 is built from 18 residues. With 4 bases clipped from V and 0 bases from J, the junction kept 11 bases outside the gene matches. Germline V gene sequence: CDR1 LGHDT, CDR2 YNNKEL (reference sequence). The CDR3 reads CASSPPILAGFSYNEQFF. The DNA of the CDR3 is TGTGCCAGCAGCCCTCCGATTTTAGCGGGATTCTCCTACAATGAGCAGTTCTTC.

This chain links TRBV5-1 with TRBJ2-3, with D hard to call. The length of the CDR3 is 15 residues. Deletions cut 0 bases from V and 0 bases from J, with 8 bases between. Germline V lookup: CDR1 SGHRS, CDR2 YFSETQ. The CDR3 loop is CASSLEGASTDTQYF. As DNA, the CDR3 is TGCGCCAGCAGCTTGGAAGGCGCTAGCACAGATACGCAGTATTTT. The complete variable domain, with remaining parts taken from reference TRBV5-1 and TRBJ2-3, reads KAGVTQTPRYLIKTRGQQVTLSCSPISGHRSVSWYQQTPGQGLQFLFEYFSETQRNKGNFPGRFSGRQFSNSRSEMNVSTLELGDSALYLCASSLEGASTDTQYFGPGTRLTVL.

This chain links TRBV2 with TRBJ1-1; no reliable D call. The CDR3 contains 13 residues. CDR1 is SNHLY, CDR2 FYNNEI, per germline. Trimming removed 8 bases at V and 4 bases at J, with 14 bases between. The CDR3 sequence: CASAEGLGTEAFF. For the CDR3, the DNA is TGTGCCAGCGCGGAGGGTTTGGGCACTGAAGCTTTCTTT.

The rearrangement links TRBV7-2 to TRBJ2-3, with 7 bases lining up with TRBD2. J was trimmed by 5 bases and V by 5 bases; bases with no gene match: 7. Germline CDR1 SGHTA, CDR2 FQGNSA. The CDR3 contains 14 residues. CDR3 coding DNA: TGTGCCAGCAGCCTGGGAGGGGTTCTAGATACGCAGTATTTT. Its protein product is CASSLGGVLDTQYF.

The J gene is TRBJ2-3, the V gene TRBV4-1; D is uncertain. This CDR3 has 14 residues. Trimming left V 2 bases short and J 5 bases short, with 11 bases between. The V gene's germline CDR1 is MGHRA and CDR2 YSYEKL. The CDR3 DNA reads TGCGCCAGCAGCCAATTTAAGATCGTAGATACGCAGTATTTT. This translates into CASSQFKIVDTQYF.

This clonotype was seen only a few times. The CDR3: CASSLKGLAVHLGEQFF. In DNA form, the CDR3 reads TGTGCCAGCAGTTTAAAAGGACTAGCGGTTCATCTCGGTGAGCAGTTCTTC. The chain carries TRBV28 and TRBJ2-1; 10 nucleotides line up with TRBD2. Trimming removed 2 bases from V and 9 bases from J; junction bases left unmatched: 13. The CDR3 has 17 amino acids. Germline CDR1 MDHEN, CDR2 SYDVKM. The full variable domain, in which reference TRBV28 and TRBJ2-1 provide the parts outside the CDR3, is DVKVTQSSRYLVKRTGEKVFLECVQDMDHENMFWYRQDPGLGLRLIYFSYDVKMKEKGDIPEGYSVSREKKERFSLILESASTNQTSMYLCASSLKGLAVHLGEQFFGPGTRLTVL.

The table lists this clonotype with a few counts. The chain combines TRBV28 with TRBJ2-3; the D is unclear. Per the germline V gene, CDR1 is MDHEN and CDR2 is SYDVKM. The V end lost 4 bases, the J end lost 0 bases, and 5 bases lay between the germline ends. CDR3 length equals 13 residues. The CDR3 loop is CASSYPSTDTQYF. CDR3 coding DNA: TGTGCCAGCAGTTACCCTAGCACAGATACGCAGTATTTT.

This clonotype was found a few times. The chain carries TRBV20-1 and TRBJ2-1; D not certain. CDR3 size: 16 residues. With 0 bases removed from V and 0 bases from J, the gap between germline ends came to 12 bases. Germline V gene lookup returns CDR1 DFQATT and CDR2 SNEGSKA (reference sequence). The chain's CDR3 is CSARDVPIRSYNEQFF. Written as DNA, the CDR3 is TGCAGTGCTAGAGACGTCCCCATCCGCTCCTACAATGAGCAGTTCTTC.

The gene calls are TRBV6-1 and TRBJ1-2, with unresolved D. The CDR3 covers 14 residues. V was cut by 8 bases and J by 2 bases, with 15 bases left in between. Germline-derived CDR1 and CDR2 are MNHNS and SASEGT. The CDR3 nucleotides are TGTGCCAGCGGGCGAGACCTGGCCAACTATGGCTACACCTTC. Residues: CASGRDLANYGYTF.

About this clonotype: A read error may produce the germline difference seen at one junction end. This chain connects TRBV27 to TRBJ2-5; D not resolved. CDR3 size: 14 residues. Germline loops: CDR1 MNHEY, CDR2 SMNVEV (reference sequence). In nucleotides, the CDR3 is TGTGCCAGCAGTTTGAGTGGGATACAAGAGACCCGGTACTTC. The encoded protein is CASSLSGIQETRYF.

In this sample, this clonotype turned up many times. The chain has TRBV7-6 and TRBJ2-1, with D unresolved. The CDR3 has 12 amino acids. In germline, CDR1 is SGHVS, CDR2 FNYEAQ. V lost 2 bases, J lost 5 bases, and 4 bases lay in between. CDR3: CASSLSDNEQFF. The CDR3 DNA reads TGTGCCAGCAGCTTAAGCGACAATGAGCAGTTCTTC.

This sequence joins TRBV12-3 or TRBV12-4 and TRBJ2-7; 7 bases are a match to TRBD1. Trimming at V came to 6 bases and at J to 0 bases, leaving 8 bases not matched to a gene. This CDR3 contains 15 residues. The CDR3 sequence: CASRSPGTVSYEQYF. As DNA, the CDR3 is TGTGCCAGCAGGTCTCCCGGGACAGTCTCCTACGAGCAGTACTTC.

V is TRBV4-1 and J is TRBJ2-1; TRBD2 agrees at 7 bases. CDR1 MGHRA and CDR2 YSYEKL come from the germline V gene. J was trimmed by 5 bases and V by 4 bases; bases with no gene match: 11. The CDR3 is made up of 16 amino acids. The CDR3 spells CASSLLTSPSHNEQFF. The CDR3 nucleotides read TGCGCCAGCAGCCTCCTGACTAGCCCATCTCACAATGAGCAGTTCTTC.

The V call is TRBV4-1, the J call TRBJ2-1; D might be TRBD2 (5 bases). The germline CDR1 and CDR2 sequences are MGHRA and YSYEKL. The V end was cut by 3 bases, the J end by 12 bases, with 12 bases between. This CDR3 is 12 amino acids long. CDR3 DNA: TGCGCCAGCAGCCACGCGGGTTTTGGGCAGTTCTTC. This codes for CASSHAGFGQFF.

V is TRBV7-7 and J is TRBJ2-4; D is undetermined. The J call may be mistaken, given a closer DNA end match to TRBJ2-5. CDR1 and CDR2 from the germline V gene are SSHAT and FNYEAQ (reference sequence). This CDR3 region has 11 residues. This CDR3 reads CARARSETQYF. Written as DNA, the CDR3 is TGTGCTAGAGCCCGGTCTGAGACCCAGTACTTC.

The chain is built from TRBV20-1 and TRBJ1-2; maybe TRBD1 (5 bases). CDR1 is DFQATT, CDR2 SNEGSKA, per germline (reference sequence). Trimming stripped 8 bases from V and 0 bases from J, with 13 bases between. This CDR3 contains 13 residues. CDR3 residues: CSTTRGSNYGYTF. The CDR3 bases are TGCAGTACCACGAGGGGATCTAACTATGGCTACACCTTC.

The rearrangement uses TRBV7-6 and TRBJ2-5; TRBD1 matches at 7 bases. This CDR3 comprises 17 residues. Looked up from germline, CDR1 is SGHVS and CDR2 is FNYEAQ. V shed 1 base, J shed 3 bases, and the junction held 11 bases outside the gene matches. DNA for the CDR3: TGTGCCAGCAGCTTAGACCGACTGACAGGGAACAAAGAGACCCAGTACTTC. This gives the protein CASSLDRLTGNKETQYF.